There are a few counts of the clone carrying this T cell receptor beta chain. The target antigen is unknown. Germline V lookup: CDR1 SGHRS, CDR2 YFSETQ. This CDR3 is built from 17 residues. Trimming removed 0 bases at V and 4 bases at J, with 18 bases between. The data were taken from a study of response to subunit inactivated influenza vaccine. Study-wide points: Authors suggested seasonal influenza vaccinations each recruit few new T cells.

TCRdb called the RT-PCR reads again in MiXCR, with one record for every CDR3 protein. The sample carries a few hundred thousand distinct CDR3 sequences, about 14% recorded once. The sequence came from a man between 50 and 59 years old who received an inactivated influenza vaccine. The chain recombines TRBV5-1 with TRBJ2-3; D may match TRBD1 or TRBD2 (5 bases each). The sequencing here drew on PBMCs from blood, taken 11 to 12 days after vaccination. The DNA of the CDR3 is TGCGCCAGCAGCTTGGCCTTGCTCCGGGGCTCGGCAGATACGCAGTATTTT. Amino acid sequence: CASSLALLRGSADTQYF.